Presented here are 16 T cell receptor beta chains from one specimen sequenced in a study of T cells in tumors after PD-1 blockade. TCRdb's copy holds only in-frame clones and misses some; the assay was immunoSEQ multiplex PCR. The sample lists around 34,000 clones, approximately 73% occurring once. Sample: PBMCs, taken after anti-PD-1 treatment. The receptor source for this set is a human donor with basal cell carcinoma.

The CDR3 reads CASSLFSELYNEQFF. In nucleotides, the CDR3 is TGTGCCAGCAGTTTATTTAGCGAACTATACAATGAGCAGTTCTTC. The V gene is TRBV28, the J gene TRBJ2-1; weak D call: TRBD2 (5 bases). V lost 1 base, J lost 4 bases, and 11 bases lay in between. This CDR3 region has 15 residues. Per germline, CDR1 MDHEN and CDR2 SYDVKM.

V gene TRBV11-3 combines with J gene TRBJ2-7; TRBD1 matches 9 bases. The germline V gene has CDR1 SGHNT and CDR2 YENEEA. This CDR3 region has 16 residues. J lost 5 bases, V lost 4 bases, and 12 bases had no gene match. In DNA form, the CDR3 reads TGTGCCAGCAGCTCTTCTTCCGGGACAGGGTACCACGAGCAGTACTTC. It encodes CASSSSSGTGYHEQYF.

This chain links TRBV30 with TRBJ1-5; perhaps TRBD1 as D (5 bases). The CDR3 is 13 residues long. The germline V and J ends were trimmed by 0 bases and 4 bases, with 7 bases remaining between them. Germline-derived CDR1 and CDR2 are GTSNPN and SVGIG (reference sequence). The CDR3 DNA is TGTGCCTGGAGTGTACAGGAAAATCAGCCCCAGCATTTT. Protein: CAWSVQENQPQHF.

CDR3 nucleotides: TGTGCCTGGAGTGTACTGGGGCAGAATAATCAGCCCCAGCATTTT. Translation: CAWSVLGQNNQPQHF. The rearrangement uses TRBV30 and TRBJ1-5; perhaps TRBD1 as D (5 bases). Germline-derived CDR1 and CDR2 are GTSNPN and SVGIG (reference sequence). V lost 0 bases to trimming and J lost 4 bases, with 13 bases between them. The CDR3 is 15 amino acids.

This clone was observed a few times. J is TRBJ2-3 and V is TRBV5-6; 16 nucleotides agree with TRBD2. Unmatched junction bases numbered 7, after V lost 4 bases and J lost 5 bases. Germline assignment: CDR1 SGHDT and CDR2 YYEEEE. This CDR3 contains 17 residues. CDR3 amino acids: CASSLGLAGGPGDTQYF. The CDR3, as DNA: TGTGCCAGCAGCCTGGGACTAGCGGGAGGGCCCGGAGATACGCAGTATTTT. Full variable domain (missing parts from reference TRBV5-6 and TRBJ2-3): DAGVTQSPTHLIKTRGQQVTLRCSPKSGHDTVSWYQQALGQGPQFIFQYYEEEERQRGNFPDRFSGHQFPNYSSELNVNALLLGDSALYLCASSLGLAGGPGDTQYFGPGTRLTVL.

This clone was observed once. The chain links TRBV10-3 to TRBJ1-3, with a possible D match to TRBD1 (6 bases). Deletions cut 2 bases from V and 8 bases from J, with 16 bases between. The CDR3 length is 15 residues. Germline values: CDR1 ENHRY, CDR2 SYGVKD. The CDR3 DNA reads as TGTGCCATCAGTGAGGCAGGACAGTCCGCGGACACCATATATTTT. Translating gives CAISEAGQSADTIYF.

This clone was recorded many times. The chain joins TRBV5-8 to TRBJ2-1; a possible D gene is TRBD1 (5 bases). Germline V gives CDR1 SGHTS, CDR2 YDEGEE. Trimming removed 2 bases from V and 3 bases from J, with 9 bases in between. The CDR3 spans 14 residues. The CDR3 loop reads CASSFEQGYNEQFF. CDR3 coding DNA: TGTGCCAGCAGCTTTGAGCAGGGCTACAATGAGCAGTTCTTC.

The chain is built from TRBV19 and TRBJ2-5, with 7 bases that match TRBD2. The germline gives CDR1 LNHDA, CDR2 SQIVND (reference sequence). The V and J ends lost 1 base and 5 bases, in that order; junction bases with no gene match: 7. The CDR3 runs to 15 residues. CDR3 sequence: CASSIGYGRSETQYF. As DNA, the CDR3 is TGTGCCAGTAGTATAGGATACGGGAGGTCGGAGACCCAGTACTTC.

This clone was seen more than once but under ten times. The V gene is TRBV19, the J gene TRBJ2-5; 7 bases agree with TRBD1. V shed 6 bases, J shed 5 bases, and the junction held 12 bases outside the gene matches. CDR3 size: 15 residues. Germline V lookup: CDR1 LNHDA, CDR2 SQIVND (reference sequence). The CDR3 protein is CASSDTGVSEETQYF. The CDR3 nucleotides are TGTGCCAGTAGCGATACAGGGGTGTCGGAGGAGACCCAGTACTTC.

This rearrangement joins TRBV28 to TRBJ2-3, with unresolved D. V was pared by 5 bases and J by 0 bases, with 6 bases between. Germline CDR1 reads MDHEN; CDR2 reads SYDVKM. The CDR3 has 13 amino acids. CDR3 sequence (DNA): TGTGCCAGCAGTACCTCTAGCACAGATACGCAGTATTTT. It codes for CASSTSSTDTQYF.

J is TRBJ1-5 and V is TRBV6-5, with D unclear. V gave up 4 bases and J gave up 0 bases, with 4 bases separating them. Germline CDR1 and CDR2: MNHEY and SVGAGI. The CDR3 covers 13 residues. The CDR3 loop is CASSSISNQPQHF. The CDR3 region has the DNA TGTGCCAGCAGTTCCATTAGCAATCAGCCCCAGCATTTT.

The rearrangement joins TRBV11-3 to TRBJ2-7; 9 bases match TRBD1. Germline assignment: CDR1 SGHNT and CDR2 YENEEA. This CDR3 comprises 15 residues. Losses at the gene ends were 5 bases for V and 5 bases for J; bases not matched to a gene: 10. CDR3 sequence: CASSTRTGEGDEQYF. The CDR3 DNA sequence: TGTGCCAGCAGCACCCGGACAGGGGAAGGTGACGAGCAGTACTTC.

V usage is TRBV9 and J usage is TRBJ1-2; TRBD1 is a possible D gene (6 bases). The ends were cut back, 4 bases at V and 4 bases at J, with 17 bases in the middle. This CDR3 is 15 amino acids long. CDR1 is SGDLS and CDR2 is YYNGEE in the germline V gene. CDR3 amino acids: CASSPGGQRVYGYTF. The CDR3 region has the DNA TGTGCCAGCAGCCCGGGGGGGCAGCGAGTCTATGGCTACACCTTC. The full variable domain, rest sourced from reference TRBV9 and TRBJ1-2, is DSGVTQTPKHLITATGQRVTLRCSPRSGDLSVYWYQQSLDQGLQFLIQYYNGEERAKGNILERFSAQQFPDLHSELNLSSLELGDSALYFCASSPGGQRVYGYTFGSGTRLTVV.

The chain carries TRBV7-2 and TRBJ2-3; D not certain. The CDR3 is made up of 14 amino acids. Germline CDR1 SGHTA, CDR2 FQGNSA. With 5 bases removed from V and 0 bases from J, the gap between germline ends came to 9 bases. The CDR3 loop is CASSPSASTDTQYF. The DNA of the CDR3 is TGTGCCAGCAGCCCCTCCGCTAGCACAGATACGCAGTATTTT.

This clone showed up just a few times. The genes are TRBV7-8 and TRBJ1-5, with D tentatively TRBD1 (5 bases). Between the trimmed V and J ends, which lost 7 bases and 6 bases, there was a span of 10 bases. This CDR3 has 12 amino acids. Germline V lookup: CDR1 SGHVS, CDR2 FQNEAQ. Here the CDR3 DNA reads TGTGCCAGCACGAGGGGCGGTCAGCCCCAGCATTTT. Translating it yields CASTRGGQPQHF.

V is TRBV7-2 and J is TRBJ1-1; D unclear. Germline V gene sequence: CDR1 SGHTA, CDR2 FQGNSA. This CDR3 is 13 amino acids long. The germline V and J ends were trimmed by 4 bases and 0 bases, with 6 bases remaining between them. The CDR3 region has the DNA TGTGCCAGCAGCTCGGGTCTGAACACTGAAGCTTTCTTT. Protein product: CASSSGLNTEAFF. The whole variable domain, remainder taken from reference TRBV7-2 and TRBJ1-1, is GAGVSQSPSNKVTEKGKDVELRCDPISGHTALYWYRQSLGQGLEFLIYFQGNSAPDKSGLPSDRFSAERTGGSVSTLTIQRTQQEDSAVYLCASSSGLNTEAFFGQGTRLTVV.